This T cell receptor (beta chain) was recorded in a study of blood T cell repertoires in COVID-19. On the study more broadly: T cells, B-cell-depleted T cells, or PBMCs provided the cDNA or gDNA that served as material.

The V gene's germline CDR1 is SEHNR and CDR2 FQNEAQ (reference sequence). The V and J ends lost 1 base and 0 bases respectively, with 7 bases between them. The CDR3 length is 14 residues. The authors' processing: How many nucleated cells were present was estimated from reference gene primer amplification. Profiling relied on immunoSEQ multiplex PCR, and the TCRdb table lists in-frame clones only, not all of them. The V and J calls and clone size are taken from that table; D and trimming were inferred from the DNA. The repertoire consists of over 80,000 clones, with 79% occurring once and the leading ten covering around 18%.

This receptor was taken from a woman of 80 years or more with active or convalescent COVID-19. The sequenced sample was peripheral blood. The V call is TRBV7-9, the J call TRBJ2-7, with D unresolved. Here the CDR3 reads CASSLETNSYEQYF. CDR3 nucleotide sequence: TGTGCCAGCAGCTTAGAGACAAACTCCTACGAGCAGTACTTC.